This TCR beta chain was sequenced in a study of T-cell reconstitution after alpha-beta-depleted transplantation in children. General study results and limits: Expanded graft clones, several hundred of them, were reportedly the source of alpha-beta T cells about two months after transplant. At one year after transplant, newly produced T cells mostly accounted for T-cell counts and diversity. In some patients, recipient T cells and intrathymic progenitors surviving conditioning explained high day-60 diversity.

Unique molecular identifiers featured in how the TCRbeta library was prepared. TCRdb reprocessed the PCR reads with MiXCR, giving one entry per CDR3 protein. Here the sample spans 580,000 or so distinct CDR3 sequences, roughly 23% being singletons. This CDR3 contains 13 residues. Trimming removed 5 bases at V and 6 bases at J, with 11 bases between. Germline V CDR1 and CDR2: SGHTA, FQGNSA. This clonotype was observed at least ten times. Its cognate antigen is unknown. This material consisted of PBMCs, mostly from graft donor cells, taken 360 days after TCRalphabeta/CD19-depleted stem cell transplant. This rearrangement joins TRBV7-2 to TRBJ2-1, with TRBD1 as a possible D gene (6 bases). The sequence was collected from a boy younger than two who had a stem cell transplant for acute myeloid leukemia, so the T cells may come from the graft donor. The CDR3 bases are TGTGCCAGCAGCCCCATAGGGGGCAATGAGCAGTTCTTC. Protein: CASSPIGGNEQFF.